This TCR beta chain was observed in a study of T cell responses to AZD1222 COVID-19 vaccine. Study summary: Second-dose groups at about 4 or about 12 weeks were pooled.

CDR3 length: 15 amino acids. In germline, CDR1 is SGHVS, CDR2 FQNEAQ. The J segment lost 7 bases and the V segment lost 1 base, leaving 7 bases of the junction unmatched. Only in-frame clones appear in the TCRdb table, and some are missing; sequencing was by immunoSEQ multiplex PCR. Of 100,000 or so clones detected, roughly 90% appear once; the ten largest clones hold 15% to 20%. The chain has TRBV7-8 and TRBJ2-1; 7 bases line up with TRBD1. The sequence derives from an adult in good health. The sample was peripheral blood, taken on day 0 of AZD1222 vaccination. The chain's CDR3 is CASSLGDRAANEQFF. The CDR3 bases are TGTGCCAGCAGCTTAGGAGACAGGGCGGCAAATGAGCAGTTCTTC.